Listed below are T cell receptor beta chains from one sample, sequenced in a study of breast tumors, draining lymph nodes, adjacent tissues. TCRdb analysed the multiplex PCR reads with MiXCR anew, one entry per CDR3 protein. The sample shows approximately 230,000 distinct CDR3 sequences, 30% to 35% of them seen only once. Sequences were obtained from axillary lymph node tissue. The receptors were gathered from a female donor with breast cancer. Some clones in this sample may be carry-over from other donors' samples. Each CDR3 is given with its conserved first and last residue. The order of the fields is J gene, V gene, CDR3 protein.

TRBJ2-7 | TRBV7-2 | CASSERTAKIEQYF
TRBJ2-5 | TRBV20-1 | CSADGPLGETQYF
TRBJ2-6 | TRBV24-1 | CATSGESKMHSGANVLTF
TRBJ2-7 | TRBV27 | CASSVNRDRGHEQYF
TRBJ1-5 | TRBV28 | CASKSGGESNQPQHF
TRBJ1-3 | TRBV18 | CASSPRGNTIYF
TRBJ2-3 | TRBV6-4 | CASSDGTTSTDTQYF
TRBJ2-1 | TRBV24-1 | CATSEPTSGRGDEQFF
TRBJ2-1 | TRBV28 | CASSVAGGHNEQFF
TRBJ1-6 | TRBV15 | CATSRDRTGSLGSPLHF
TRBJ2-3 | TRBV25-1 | CASSPSMFPDTQYF
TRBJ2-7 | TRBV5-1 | CASSQQEDGYYEQYF
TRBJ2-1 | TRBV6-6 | CASSEWGGLSSYNEQFF
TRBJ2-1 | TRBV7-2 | CASRTSGRVEQFF
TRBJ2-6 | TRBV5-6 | CASSWETSGANVLTF
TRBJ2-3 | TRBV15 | CATSSLGIPADTQYF
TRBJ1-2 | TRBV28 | CASRLTGIYGYTF
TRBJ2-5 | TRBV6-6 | CASKTEYQETQYF
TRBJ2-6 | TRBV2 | CASSEGWLAGANVLTF
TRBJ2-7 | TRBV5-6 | CASSLVPGNEQYF
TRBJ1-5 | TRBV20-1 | CSARMEGRGYSNQPQHF
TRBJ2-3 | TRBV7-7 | CASSPRGLAGEETDTQYF
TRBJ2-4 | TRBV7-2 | CASSLEGRGSFVAKNIQYF
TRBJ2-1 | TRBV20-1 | CSAILAGGNEQFF
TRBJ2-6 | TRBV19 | CASSALGANVLTF
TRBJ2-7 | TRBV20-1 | CSARDTGLGAPEQYF
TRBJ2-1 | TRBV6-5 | CASSYAGLAGHEQFF
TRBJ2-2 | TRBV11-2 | CASSSGVVGGTGELFF
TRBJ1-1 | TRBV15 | CATSRGQGITEAFF
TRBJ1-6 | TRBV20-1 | CSARVAVTGNSYNSPLHF
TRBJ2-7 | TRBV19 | CASINRDDEQYF
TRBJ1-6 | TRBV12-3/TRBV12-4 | CASSLEGIGSPLHF
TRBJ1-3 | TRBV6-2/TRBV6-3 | CASRRESSGNTIYF
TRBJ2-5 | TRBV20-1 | CSASLDSGGMYQETQYF
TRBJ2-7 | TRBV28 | CASRTPGRMYEQYF
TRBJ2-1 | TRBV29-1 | CSVEEYLAGGRGNEQFF
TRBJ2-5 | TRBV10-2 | CASNDRETQYF
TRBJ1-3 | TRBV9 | CASSVAVGGSGNTIYF
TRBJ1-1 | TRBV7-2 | CASSLIRREAFF
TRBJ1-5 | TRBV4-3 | CASSHGQGGQPQHF
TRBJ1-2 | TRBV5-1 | CASSPGQGGYGYTF
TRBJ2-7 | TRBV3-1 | CASKTSGTSGREQYF
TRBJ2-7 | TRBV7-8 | CASSFGQGSTYEQYF
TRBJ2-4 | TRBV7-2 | CASSLVSGGKNIQYF
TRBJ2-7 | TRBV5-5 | CASSLADGYEQYF
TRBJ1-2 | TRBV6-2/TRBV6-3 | CASEGLPPNYGYTF
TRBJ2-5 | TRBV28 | CASGTMEETQYF
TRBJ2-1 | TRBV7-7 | CASSLGLAGGDEQFF
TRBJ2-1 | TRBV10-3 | CAIKRTSLHNEQFF
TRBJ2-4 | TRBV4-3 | CASSLNRRGGNIQYF
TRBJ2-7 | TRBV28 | CASSQPGLLKYEQYF
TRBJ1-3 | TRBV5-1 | CASSPGTGGNTIYF